This TCR beta chain was captured by sequencing in a study of shared clonotypes between healthy human individuals. Study-level findings and limits: Clonotypes not shared had lower generation probabilities than those common to all four donors. Across subsets, estimated richness was generally greater for naive than for memory populations. A handful of donors had 5% to 6% of their naive CD4 clonotypes in common.

V was trimmed by 5 bases and J by 7 bases, leaving 11 bases between them. Germline-derived CDR1 and CDR2 are SGHTA and FQGNSA. This CDR3 has 13 amino acids. This clone has just a few counts. Antigen specificity is unknown. Possible read error: a much larger clone is one base away. This sample includes further DNA sequences coding for the same CDR3. Sorted-subset replicate PCR reactions contained roughly 190 ng DNA, corresponding to tens of thousands of T cell genomes. The protocol was immunoSEQ multiplex PCR, while the TCRdb copy is restricted to in-frame clones and leaves out a portion. The repertoire includes roughly 1 million clones, roughly 80% of them detected once, and about 1.4% sits in the top ten.

The genes are TRBV7-2 and TRBJ2-2; D may be TRBD1 or TRBD2 (5 bases each). The sequence derives from a man between 18 and 29 years old in good health. What was sequenced was memory CD4+ T cells sorted from blood. Specified subset: CD45RA-negative fraction. In DNA, the CDR3 is TGTGCCAGCAGCCCGGGACCGGGCGGGGAGCTGTTTTTT. Translation gives CASSPGPGGELFF. Supplemented by reference TRBV7-2 and TRBJ2-2, the full variable domain reads GAGVSQSPSNKVTEKGKDVELRCDPISGHTALYWYRQSLGQGLEFLIYFQGNSAPDKSGLPSDRFSAERTGGSVSTLTIQRTQQEDSAVYLCASSPGPGGELFFGEGSRLTVL.